The clone carrying this T cell receptor (beta chain) was recorded a few times. This entry belongs to a study of blood T cell repertoires in COVID-19. For the study at large: Whether acute or convalescent, the COVID-19 samples came from the United States, Italy and Spain.

The junction had 8 bases not matched to a gene; V was cut back by 3 bases and J by 5 bases. CDR1 is MDHEN, CDR2 SYDVKM, per germline. CDR3 size: 16 residues. Data came from immunoSEQ multiplex PCR; TCRdb stores just in-frame clones and leaves some out. This sample has 65,000 to 80,000 clones, with roughly 85% found just once. The TCR originated in a man aged 30 to 39 with acute or convalescent COVID-19. The specimen sequenced was peripheral blood. The V and J genes are TRBV28 and TRBJ2-1, with 9 bases aligning to TRBD2. The CDR3 protein is CASSFGSLAGNNEQFF. CDR3 nucleotide sequence: TGTGCCAGCAGTTTCGGTAGTCTAGCGGGGAACAATGAGCAGTTCTTC.